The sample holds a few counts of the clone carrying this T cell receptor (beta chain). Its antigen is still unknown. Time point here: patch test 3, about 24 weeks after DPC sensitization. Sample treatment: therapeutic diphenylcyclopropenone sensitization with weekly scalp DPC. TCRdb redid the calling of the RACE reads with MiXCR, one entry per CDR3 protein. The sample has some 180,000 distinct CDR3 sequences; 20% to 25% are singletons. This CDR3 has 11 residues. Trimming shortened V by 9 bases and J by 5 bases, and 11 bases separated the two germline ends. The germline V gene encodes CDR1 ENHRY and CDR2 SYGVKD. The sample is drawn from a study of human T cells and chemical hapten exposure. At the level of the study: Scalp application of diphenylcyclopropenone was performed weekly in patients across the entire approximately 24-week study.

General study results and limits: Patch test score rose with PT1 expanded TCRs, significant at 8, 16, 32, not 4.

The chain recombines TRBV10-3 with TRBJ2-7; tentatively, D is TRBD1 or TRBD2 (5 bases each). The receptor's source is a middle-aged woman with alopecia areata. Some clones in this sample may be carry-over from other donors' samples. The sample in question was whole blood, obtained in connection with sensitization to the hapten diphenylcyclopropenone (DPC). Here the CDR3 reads CAMGRGDEQYF. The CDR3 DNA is TGTGCCATGGGTCGAGGGGACGAGCAGTACTTC.